This section outlines one T cell receptor beta chain sequence together with its context. Germline V gene lookup returns CDR1 SGHNT and CDR2 YYREEE (reference sequence). The CDR3 has 15 residues. The germline V and J ends were trimmed by 4 bases and 1 base, with 13 bases remaining between them. The record originates from a study of blood T cell repertoires in COVID-19. A Seattle source enrolled patients during active infection and followed them longitudinally. Only in-frame clones appear in the TCRdb table, and some are missing; sequencing was by immunoSEQ multiplex PCR. The sample yields about 220,000 clones, 82% seen once.

This TCR derives from an elderly woman with COVID-19, enrolled during active disease. The specimen was peripheral blood. This chain links TRBV5-4 with TRBJ2-3, with a possible D match to TRBD2 (6 bases). The DNA for the CDR3 is TGTGCCAGCAGCGGGGGGAGCGGAGGCACAGATACGCAGTATTTT. This sequence encodes CASSGGSGGTDTQYF. Full variable domain (remainder filled in from reference TRBV5-4 and TRBJ2-3): ETGVTQSPTHLIKTRGQQVTLRCSSQSGHNTVSWYQQALGQGPQFIFQYYREEENGRGNFPPRFSGLQFPNYSSELNVNALELDDSALYLCASSGGSGGTDTQYFGPGTRLTVL.